The 20 T cell receptor beta chains below all came from one sample that was sequenced in a study of T cell responses to AZD1222 COVID-19 vaccine. This table comes from immunoSEQ multiplex PCR, and its TCRdb copy is limited to in-frame clones, with some not included. In the table there are 85,000 to 110,000 clones, around 90% of which are singletons. The sample in question was peripheral blood, obtained on day 0 of AZD1222 vaccination. The receptor source for this set is an adult in good health.

The chain links TRBV23-1 to TRBJ2-1; TRBD1 agrees at 8 bases. TRBV23-1 is classed as an ORF, of uncertain function. Trimming at V came to 3 bases and at J to 2 bases, leaving 6 bases not matched to a gene. The CDR3 consists of 16 residues. CDR3 nucleotide sequence: TGCGCCAGCAGTCAGTTGACAGGGGTCCCCTACAATGAGCAGTTCTTC. It yields the protein CASSQLTGVPYNEQFF.

In this sample, this clone turned up a few times. The chain joins TRBV6-4 to TRBJ2-6; 9 bases map to TRBD2. The J segment lost 0 bases and the V segment lost 0 bases, leaving 0 bases of the junction unmatched. The CDR3 extends over 17 amino acids. Germline loops: CDR1 MRHNA, CDR2 SNTAGT. CDR3 loop: CASSDSTSGSGANVLTF. CDR3 nucleotides: TGTGCCAGCAGTGACTCGACTAGCGGCTCTGGGGCCAACGTCCTGACTTTC.

The CDR3 coding sequence is TGTGCCAGCAGCTTAGGAAACAGGGGGAGCGAAAAACTGTTTTTT. This codes for CASSLGNRGSEKLFF. The chain links TRBV7-2 to TRBJ1-4; 8 nucleotides align to TRBD1. The germline V gene encodes CDR1 SGHTA and CDR2 FQGNSA. With 1 base clipped from V and 8 bases from J, the junction kept 6 bases outside the gene matches. The CDR3 length is 15 residues.

This chain links TRBV7-9 with TRBJ2-5; no definite D call. The CDR3 consists of 12 residues. Trimming removed 2 bases from V and 8 bases from J, with 9 bases in between. Germline V gene lookup returns CDR1 SEHNR and CDR2 FQNEAQ (reference sequence). CDR3 coding DNA: TGTGCCAGCAGCTTAATTGATCCCACCCAGTACTTC. It yields the protein CASSLIDPTQYF.

In regard to this clone: Other nucleotide sequences in the sample specify the same CDR3. The chain carries TRBV5-1 and TRBJ1-5, with 9 bases fitting TRBD1. The CDR3 contains 15 residues. Germline V CDR1 and CDR2: SGHRS, YFSETQ. V trimming: 0 bases; J trimming: 2 bases; junction bases outside the gene matches: 0. Here the CDR3 reads CASSLGQGGNQPQHF. CDR3 nucleotides: TGCGCCAGCAGCTTGGGACAGGGGGGCAATCAGCCCCAGCATTTT.

The chain is built from TRBV19 and TRBJ1-3; 8 bases match TRBD1. J was trimmed by 0 bases and V by 9 bases; bases with no gene match: 4. CDR1 is LNHDA, CDR2 SQIVND, per germline (reference sequence). The CDR3 length is 14 residues. For the CDR3, the DNA is TGTGCCAGCAGACAGGGGAGCTCTGGAAACACCATATATTTT. It specifies CASRQGSSGNTIYF.

A single count supports this clone. This CDR3 is also generated by other DNA sequences in the sample. This chain's CDR3 is CASSIGVSGNTIYF. The CDR3 bases are TGTGCCAGTAGTATAGGGGTCTCTGGAAACACCATATATTTT. This chain joins TRBV19 and TRBJ1-3; D uncertain. From germline, CDR1 is LNHDA and CDR2 SQIVND (reference sequence). The CDR3 extends over 14 amino acids. The V end was cut by 1 base, the J end by 0 bases, with 4 bases between.

The rearrangement joins TRBV21-1 to TRBJ2-7; TRBD2, as called in the table, went unchecked against the DNA. TRBV21-1 is annotated as a pseudogene. The length of the CDR3 is 15 residues. The CDR3, as DNA: TGTGCCAGCAGCAAAGATGTCCTAGCGGTCATACGGCAGTACTTC. This sequence encodes CASSKDVLAVIRQYF.

This chain joins TRBV3-1 (or the pseudogene TRBV3-2) and TRBJ2-3, with D unresolved. Germline values: CDR1 LGHDT, CDR2 YNNKEL (reference sequence). V gave up 1 base and J gave up 3 bases, with 2 bases separating them. The CDR3 is made up of 12 amino acids. In DNA, the CDR3 is TGTGCCAGCAGCCAAGGAACAGATACGCAGTATTTT. It specifies CASSQGTDTQYF.

There are a few counts of this clone. This chain uses TRBV6-5 with TRBJ1-2; TRBD1 matches at 7 bases. The CDR3 sequence is 13 residues long. The V gene's germline CDR1 is MNHEY and CDR2 SVGAGI. V shed 8 bases and J 8 bases; nucleotides not matched to a gene: 11. The CDR3 region is CASRPGDRGGYTF. Here the CDR3 DNA reads TGTGCCAGCCGGCCGGGGGACAGAGGGGGCTACACCTTC.

The gene calls are TRBV28 and TRBJ2-7; 10 bases line up with TRBD1. With 7 bases clipped from V and 4 bases from J, the junction kept 7 bases outside the gene matches. The CDR3 runs to 14 residues. Per germline, CDR1 MDHEN and CDR2 SYDVKM. This CDR3 reads CASTPTGGVYEQYF. The CDR3 DNA is TGTGCCAGCACCCCGACAGGGGGCGTTTACGAGCAGTACTTC.

This chain connects TRBV6-5 to TRBJ2-2, with D possibly matching TRBD2 (7 bases). This CDR3 region has 15 residues. The ends were cut back, 4 bases at V and 4 bases at J, with 13 bases in the middle. CDR1 is MNHEY and CDR2 is SVGAGI in the germline V gene. The CDR3: CASSSGGAGTGELFF. The CDR3 DNA reads TGTGCCAGCAGTTCGGGGGGCGCAGGCACCGGGGAGCTGTTTTTT.

The V and J genes are TRBV7-2 and TRBJ2-1; D not resolved. V lost 2 bases and J 7 bases, leaving 9 bases between the germline ends. Germline CDR1 reads SGHTA; CDR2 reads FQGNSA. The CDR3 is 13 amino acids. DNA of the CDR3: TGTGCCAGCAGCTTATCTTTATTTAATGAGCAGTTCTTC. This sequence encodes CASSLSLFNEQFF. The full variable domain, its missing parts supplied by reference TRBV7-2 and TRBJ2-1, is GAGVSQSPSNKVTEKGKDVELRCDPISGHTALYWYRQSLGQGLEFLIYFQGNSAPDKSGLPSDRFSAERTGGSVSTLTIQRTQQEDSAVYLCASSLSLFNEQFFGPGTRLTVL.

This clone has only one observation. This sequence joins TRBV19 and TRBJ2-5, with TRBD2 as a possible D gene (7 bases). CDR1 is LNHDA and CDR2 is SQIVND in the germline V gene (reference sequence). The CDR3 is 16 residues long. Trimming removed 6 bases at V and 0 bases at J, with 17 bases between. DNA for the CDR3: TGTGCCAGTAGATTGTATGGGCGGGGGCACCAAGAGACCCAGTACTTC. It specifies CASRLYGRGHQETQYF.

The chain joins TRBV7-9 to TRBJ2-3; D might be TRBD1 or TRBD2, each matching 5 bases. CDR3 length equals 14 residues. With 2 bases removed from V and 1 base from J, the gap between germline ends came to 7 bases. Germline V gives CDR1 SEHNR, CDR2 FQNEAQ (reference sequence). CDR3 DNA sequence: TGTGCCAGCAGCTTAATGGGGGGCACAGATACGCAGTATTTT. The encoded protein is CASSLMGGTDTQYF.

The chain joins TRBV5-1 to TRBJ2-7, with TRBD2 matching 8 bases. The V segment lost 4 bases and the J segment 2 bases; nucleotides outside the gene matches: 5. Looked up from germline, CDR1 is SGHRS and CDR2 is YFSETQ. CDR3 length: 14 amino acids. The CDR3 nucleotides read TGCGCCAGCAGCCCGTCTAGCGGGCCCTACGAGCAGTACTTC. Translated, it gives CASSPSSGPYEQYF. The whole variable domain, filled in from reference TRBV5-1 and TRBJ2-7, reads KAGVTQTPRYLIKTRGQQVTLSCSPISGHRSVSWYQQTPGQGLQFLFEYFSETQRNKGNFPGRFSGRQFSNSRSEMNVSTLELGDSALYLCASSPSSGPYEQYFGPGTRLTVT.

The chain couples TRBV9 to TRBJ1-2; maybe TRBD1 (5 bases). The CDR3 length is 13 residues. Per germline, CDR1 SGDLS and CDR2 YYNGEE. Trimming left V 3 bases short and J 8 bases short, with 14 bases between. The CDR3 bases are TGTGCCAGCAGCGGGACTCAGGGAGGCGGCTACACCTTC. This gives the protein CASSGTQGGGYTF.

CDR3 nucleotides: TGTGCCAGTAGTATAGGAGGGGCCGCGGGGACGCTTTTTTATGGCTACACCTTC. The encoded protein is CASSIGGAAGTLFYGYTF. The rearrangement links TRBV19 to TRBJ1-2, with D maybe TRBD1 (5 bases). The CDR3 loop spans 18 amino acids. V dropped 1 base and J dropped 5 bases, with 23 bases sitting between them. Germline V gene sequence: CDR1 LNHDA, CDR2 SQIVND (reference sequence).

The chain links TRBV7-2 to TRBJ1-2; D unresolved. This CDR3 spans 13 amino acids. V was clipped by 1 base and J by 8 bases, with 11 bases between them. Germline CDR1 is SGHTA and CDR2 is FQGNSA. The CDR3 protein is CASSLDGVRGYTF. CDR3 in DNA: TGTGCCAGCAGCTTAGACGGGGTGAGGGGCTACACCTTC.

The V and J genes are TRBV11-2 and TRBJ1-5; D ambiguous. CDR1 and CDR2 (germline): SGHAT, FQNNGV. This CDR3 contains 15 residues. V was clipped by 2 bases and J by 8 bases, with 16 bases between them. CDR3 bases: TGTGCCAGCAGCTTAAGTCTGGGAACGGGGAAGCCCCAGCATTTT. This gives the protein CASSLSLGTGKPQHF. The variable domain in full, with the rest retrieved from reference TRBV11-2 and TRBJ1-5, is EAGVAQSPRYKIIEKRQSVAFWCNPISGHATLYWYQQILGQGPKLLIQFQNNGVVDDSQLPKDRFSAERLKGVDSTLKIQPAKLEDSAVYLCASSLSLGTGKPQHFGDGTRLSIL.